This T cell receptor (beta chain) was sequenced for a study of neurological immune-mediated disorders. V lost 1 base, J lost 7 bases, and 8 bases stayed unmatched. CDR3 size: 16 residues. The germline V gene has CDR1 SGHTA and CDR2 FQGNSA. This clonotype showed up many times. Where libraries were unsorted, they were derived from 2 million PBMCs stored at -80 degrees C. TCRdb fed the 5' RACE reads into MiXCR, producing one record per CDR3 protein. The table has 60,000 to 85,000 distinct CDR3 sequences, 4% to 6% seen once; the top ten hold about 8%. The rearrangement links TRBV7-2 to TRBJ2-3; the match to TRBD2 covers 10 bases. The sequence was obtained from a man between 18 and 29 years old with multiple sclerosis. Specimen: PBMCs. For the CDR3, the DNA is TGTGCCAGCAGCTTAGTCTCGGCTAGCGGGAGCAATACGCAGTATTTT. The encoded protein is CASSLVSASGSNTQYF.